In its sample, the clone carrying this TCR beta chain was seen a few times. Antigen unknown. Trimming removed 3 bases from V and 2 bases from J, with 10 bases in between. The CDR3 is 15 amino acids. Per germline, CDR1 SEHNR and CDR2 FQNEAQ (reference sequence). The data belong to a study of beta chain features in type 1 diabetes. General study results and limits: Significant though moderate, a shortening of TCRB CDR3s appeared in all four CD4+ subsets of Type 1 diabetes patients.

The authors reverse transcribed all of the isolated RNA, so sequencing captured expressed TCRB transcripts. Only in-frame clones appear in the TCRdb table, and some are missing; sequencing was by immunoSEQ multiplex PCR. The table lists 680,000 or so clones, 13% of them singletons. V and J are TRBV7-9 and TRBJ2-2; no clear D. Material: naive CD4+ T cells from blood. This receptor was obtained from a man between 18 and 29 years old with type 1 diabetes. As DNA, the CDR3 is TGTGCCAGCAGCTTTTGGCTGGAAAACACCGGGGAGCTGTTTTTT. Its protein product is CASSFWLENTGELFF.